The 9 T cell receptor beta chains below were found in one sample sequenced in a study of beta chain features in type 1 diabetes (dated by TCRdb to 2016 to 2019). The research as a whole found: In all four CD4+ subsets, TCRB CDR3 length was moderately but significantly shorter in type 1 diabetes patients.

The library came from the immunoSEQ multiplex PCR assay. All of the isolated RNA was reverse transcribed with the High Capacity cDNA Reverse Transcription Kit, so expressed TCRB transcripts were sequenced. Entries here come from immuneACCESS through TCRdb and include only in-frame sequences with V and J called. Some clones fail to appear in such tables; in the studies checked, an unresolved V gene covers under half of the shortfall, and the cause of the remainder is unknown. Here the sample has roughly 400,000 clones; 9.6% occur a single time. Together, the top ten hold over 0.45% of the sample. These receptors are not linked to any known antigen. Sequenced input: central memory CD4+ T cells from blood. Receptors originate from a man younger than 40 with type 1 diabetes.

The chain joins TRBV7-2 to TRBJ2-2; D is unclear. Trimming removed 1 base at V and 4 bases at J, with 7 bases between. CDR1 and CDR2 from the germline V gene are SGHTA and FQGNSA. The CDR3 has 14 amino acids. CDR3 nucleotide sequence: TGTGCCAGCAGCTTAGATAAAGCCACCGGGGAGCTGTTTTTT. Protein: CASSLDKATGELFF.

Only a few counts were recorded for this clone. V is TRBV2 and J is TRBJ1-2; 9 nucleotides match TRBD1. Germline CDR1 and CDR2: SNHLY and FYNNEI. CDR3 length: 15 amino acids. The V gene end was trimmed by 6 bases and the J gene end by 1 base; junction bases not matched to a gene: 6. This CDR3 reads CASRRDREHNYGYTF. The CDR3 DNA follows: TGTGCCAGCAGGAGGGACAGGGAGCATAACTATGGCTACACCTTC.

This sequence joins TRBV28 and TRBJ2-5; D might be TRBD1 (6 bases). Trimming stripped 4 bases from V and 7 bases from J, with 22 bases between. The CDR3 loop spans 16 amino acids. Germline assignment: CDR1 MDHEN and CDR2 SYDVKM. The CDR3 bases are TGTGCCAGCAGTTCTCTCTCGACAGGCCCGGCGGGGACCCAGTACTTC. Encoded protein: CASSSLSTGPAGTQYF.

Turning to this clone: This CDR3 is also generated by other DNA sequences in the sample. This chain joins TRBV2 and TRBJ1-5; D remains ambiguous. There are 13 residues in the CDR3. CDR1 is SNHLY and CDR2 is FYNNEI in the germline V gene. Between the trimmed V and J ends, which lost 1 base and 2 bases, there was a span of 3 bases. The DNA for the CDR3 is TGTGCCAGCAGTGAAGGGGGCAATCAGCCCCAGCATTTT. Translating it yields CASSEGGNQPQHF.

This clone was counted at least ten times. This sequence joins TRBV9 and TRBJ2-3, with D tentatively TRBD1 or TRBD2 (5 bases each). V was cut by 4 bases and J by 3 bases, with 15 bases left in between. The V gene's germline CDR1 is SGDLS and CDR2 YYNGEE. CDR3 length: 15 residues. As DNA, the CDR3 is TGTGCCAGCAGCCCGTGGGGGACGAGAACAGATACGCAGTATTTT. Its protein is CASSPWGTRTDTQYF. The variable domain in full, completed from reference TRBV9 and TRBJ2-3, reads DSGVTQTPKHLITATGQRVTLRCSPRSGDLSVYWYQQSLDQGLQFLIQYYNGEERAKGNILERFSAQQFPDLHSELNLSSLELGDSALYFCASSPWGTRTDTQYFGPGTRLTVL.

This clone appeared a few times. The J gene is TRBJ2-7, the V gene TRBV6-5; perhaps TRBD1 as D (5 bases). Germline CDR1 reads MNHEY; CDR2 reads SVGAGI. V lost 6 bases and J 7 bases, leaving 19 bases between the germline ends. The length of the CDR3 is 14 residues. The CDR3 spells CASSLDSLHSEQYF. The CDR3 DNA sequence: TGTGCCAGCAGCCTCGACAGCCTACACTCAGAGCAGTACTTC.

The gene calls are TRBV7-8 and TRBJ2-2; D gene unclear. V lost 1 base to trimming and J lost 2 bases, with 14 bases between them. Germline V gene lookup returns CDR1 SGHVS and CDR2 FQNEAQ. The CDR3 consists of 17 residues. CDR3 sequence reads: CASSLGLRLGNTGELFF. CDR3 nucleotides: TGTGCCAGCAGCTTAGGTTTAAGGCTGGGAAACACCGGGGAGCTGTTTTTT.

The chain joins TRBV10-3 to TRBJ1-1; no definite D call. Germline V lookup: CDR1 ENHRY, CDR2 SYGVKD. V shed 4 bases and J shed 1 base, with 13 bases lying between them. The CDR3 sequence is 15 residues long. The DNA of the CDR3 is TGTGCCATCAGTGCGGGTTCGACGGGGAACACTGAAGCTTTCTTT. Translation gives CAISAGSTGNTEAFF.

This clone was counted a few times. This chain links TRBV28 with TRBJ2-7; 13 bases align to TRBD2. Germline lookup yields CDR1 MDHEN and CDR2 SYDVKM. J lost 0 bases, V lost 6 bases, and 8 bases had no gene match. There are 17 residues in the CDR3. The CDR3 region has the DNA TGTGCCAGCAGCACCGCCGGGACTAGCGGGAACTCCTACGAGCAGTACTTC. It codes for CASSTAGTSGNSYEQYF.